These 21 T cell receptor beta chains were all obtained from the same sample, sequenced in a study of T cells after yellow fever vaccination. Via MiXCR, TCRdb re-called the 5' RACE reads, giving one row per CDR3 protein. Among about 320,000 distinct CDR3 sequences, around 12% were seen once, and the ten largest hold 2.5% to 4%. The sample was CD4+ T cells sorted from PBMCs, taken 15 days after the yellow fever booster vaccination. Source of these receptors: a young man who received the YFV17D yellow fever vaccine.

This chain connects TRBV7-6 to TRBJ2-2; D is unresolved. Trimming took 1 base from V and 5 from J, leaving 8 bases between them. The V gene's germline CDR1 is SGHVS and CDR2 FNYEAQ. This CDR3 comprises 14 residues. This chain's CDR3 is CASSLVKGTGELFF. CDR3 coding DNA: TGTGCCAGCAGCTTAGTTAAAGGAACCGGGGAGCTGTTTTTT.

The chain's CDR3 is CASSLARTGYGYTF. Written as DNA, the CDR3 is TGTGCCAGCAGCTTAGCTAGGACAGGCTATGGCTACACCTTC. The V call is TRBV7-2, the J call TRBJ1-2; TRBD1 matches 7 bases. Trimming took 0 bases from V and 4 from J; bases not matched to a gene: 2. Germline V CDR1 and CDR2: SGHTA, FQGNSA. This CDR3 has 14 amino acids.

This clonotype was seen a handful of times. The genes are TRBV5-5 and TRBJ1-3; perhaps TRBD1 as D (5 bases). The CDR3 contains 14 residues. V was pared by 2 bases and J by 2 bases, with 8 bases between. Germline V lookup: CDR1 SGHKS, CDR2 YYEKEE (reference sequence). The CDR3 here is CASSFWGTGNTIYF. For the CDR3, the DNA is TGTGCCAGCAGCTTTTGGGGGACTGGAAACACCATATATTTT.

This clonotype has at least ten counts. The V and J genes are TRBV6-6 and TRBJ2-3; D remains ambiguous. The germline CDR1 and CDR2 sequences are MNHNY and SVGAGI (reference sequence). The CDR3 extends over 12 amino acids. Trimming shortened V by 6 bases and J by 6 bases, and 10 bases separated the two germline ends. CDR3 loop: CASSPGADTQYF. CDR3 DNA sequence: TGTGCCAGCAGCCCAGGTGCGGATACGCAGTATTTT.

This chain links TRBV12-5 with TRBJ2-4, with D possibly TRBD2 on 5 matching bases. Germline lookup yields CDR1 LGHNT and CDR2 FRNRAP. The CDR3 consists of 12 residues. Trimming left V 3 bases short and J 7 bases short, with 7 bases between. CDR3: CASGFERNIQYF. For the CDR3, the DNA is TGTGCTAGTGGTTTCGAGCGGAACATTCAGTACTTC.

The chain uses TRBV20-1 and TRBJ2-5, with D tentatively TRBD1 or TRBD2 (5 bases each). CDR1 and CDR2 from the germline V gene are DFQATT and SNEGSKA (reference sequence). The ends were cut back, 6 bases at V and 5 bases at J, with 13 bases in the middle. The CDR3 is 12 amino acids. CDR3 sequence (DNA): TGCAGTGCCGCGGGCAGGGTGGAGACCCAGTACTTC. This gives the protein CSAAGRVETQYF.

In this sample, this clonotype turned up many times. The genes are TRBV7-9 and TRBJ2-7; D is ambiguous. The CDR3 extends over 11 amino acids. Looked up from germline, CDR1 is SEHNR and CDR2 is FQNEAQ (reference sequence). Trimming took off 5 bases at V and 1 base at J, with 3 bases between the two ends. The CDR3 DNA reads TGTGCCAGCAGCAAATCCTACGAGCAGTACTTC. The encoded protein is CASSKSYEQYF. Filled out from reference TRBV7-9 and TRBJ2-7, the complete variable domain reads DTGVSQNPRHKITKRGQNVTFRCDPISEHNRLYWYRQTLGQGPEFLTYFQNEAQLEKSRLLSDRFSAERPKGSFSTLEIQRTEQGDSAMYLCASSKSYEQYFGPGTRLTVT.

This clonotype was seen repeatedly, ten times or more. This chain joins TRBV7-3 and TRBJ2-1, with 7 bases identical to TRBD2. The ends lost 5 bases at V and 9 bases at J; junction bases unmatched: 10. Looked up from germline, CDR1 is SGHTA and CDR2 is FQGTGA. There are 14 residues in the CDR3. The CDR3 sequence is CASSQRGVKGEQFF. The CDR3 nucleotides read TGTGCCAGCAGCCAGCGGGGCGTAAAGGGTGAGCAGTTCTTC.

V and J are TRBV7-3 and TRBJ2-1, with D possibly matching TRBD2 (5 bases). The ends were cut back, 4 bases at V and 0 bases at J, with 10 bases in the middle. The CDR3 covers 15 residues. In germline, CDR1 is SGHTA, CDR2 FQGTGA. The CDR3 here is CASSWGESSYNEQFF. For the CDR3, the DNA is TGTGCCAGCAGCTGGGGAGAAAGCTCCTACAATGAGCAGTTCTTC. Complete variable domain (other parts from reference TRBV7-3 and TRBJ2-1): GAGVSQTPSNKVTEKGKYVELRCDPISGHTALYWYRQSLGQGPEFLIYFQGTGAADDSGLPNDRFFAVRPEGSVSTLKIQRTERGDSAVYLCASSWGESSYNEQFFGPGTRLTVL.

The chain combines TRBV7-2 with TRBJ1-2, with D unresolved. This CDR3 is 13 amino acids long. The germline V and J ends were trimmed by 1 base and 6 bases, with 9 bases remaining between them. From germline, CDR1 is SGHTA and CDR2 FQGNSA. The CDR3: CASSLGHGDGYTF. In DNA form, the CDR3 reads TGTGCCAGCAGCTTAGGTCACGGGGATGGCTACACCTTC.

This clonotype was seen repeatedly, ten times or more. The V call is TRBV20-1, the J call TRBJ2-7, with D perhaps being TRBD1 or TRBD2 (5 bases each). Germline V CDR1 and CDR2: DFQATT, SNEGSKA (reference sequence). Trimming took off 5 bases at V and 2 bases at J, with 13 bases between the two ends. The CDR3 runs to 13 residues. CDR3 bases: TGCAGTGCTCCAAAGAGGGACCCCTACGAGCAGTACGTC. It yields the protein CSAPKRDPYEQYV.

This clonotype was counted ten times or more. This chain uses TRBV4-3 with TRBJ2-1; no firm D call. CDR3 size: 15 residues. Germline CDR1 and CDR2: LGHNA and YSLEER. V lost 5 bases and J 2 bases, leaving 13 bases between the germline ends. This CDR3 reads CASSEGPYPYNEQFF. The DNA for the CDR3 is TGCGCCAGCAGCGAAGGGCCCTATCCCTACAATGAGCAGTTCTTC.

Only a few counts were recorded for this clonotype. V gene TRBV5-1 combines with J gene TRBJ1-4, with D perhaps matching TRBD1 (6 bases). Trimming took 4 bases from V and 6 from J, leaving 10 bases between them. The CDR3 runs 13 residues. Germline-derived CDR1 and CDR2 are SGHRS and YFSETQ. The CDR3 reads CASSPRGDEKLFF. CDR3 DNA sequence: TGCGCCAGCAGCCCCAGGGGCGATGAAAAACTGTTTTTT.

The V call is TRBV5-1, the J call TRBJ2-2; 9 nucleotides agree with TRBD2. V was clipped by 6 bases and J by 6 bases; unmatched bases: 9. There are 15 residues in the CDR3. Germline V gene data show CDR1 as SGHRS and CDR2 as YFSETQ. The CDR3 DNA reads as TGCGCCAGCACCCCTCGGACTAGCGAGGCCGGGGAGCTGTTTTTT. Protein product: CASTPRTSEAGELFF.

V and J are TRBV14 and TRBJ1-5, with D unclear. CDR1 is SGHDN and CDR2 is FVKESK in the germline V gene. The V and J ends lost 1 base and 3 bases respectively, with 7 bases between them. CDR3 length: 14 amino acids. CDR3 nucleotide sequence: TGTGCCAGCAGCCAAGGGAGCAACAATCAGCCCCAGCATTTT. Translating gives CASSQGSNNQPQHF.

J is TRBJ1-2 and V is TRBV20-1; 8 bases line up with TRBD1. CDR1 and CDR2 (germline): DFQATT, SNEGSKA (reference sequence). CDR3 length: 11 amino acids. J was trimmed by 4 bases and V by 7 bases; bases with no gene match: 2. CDR3 sequence: CSGTGGYGYTF. DNA of the CDR3: TGCAGTGGAACAGGGGGCTATGGCTACACCTTC.

The chain uses TRBV19 and TRBJ1-2, with TRBD1 matching 9 bases. Germline V gene data show CDR1 as LNHDA and CDR2 as SQIVND (reference sequence). V was clipped by 3 bases and J by 5 bases; unmatched bases: 7. The CDR3 extends over 15 amino acids. CDR3: CASSIGTGTEYGYTF. For the CDR3, the DNA is TGTGCCAGTAGTATCGGGACAGGGACTGAATATGGCTACACCTTC.

This rearrangement joins TRBV30 to TRBJ1-6, with 12 nucleotides matching TRBD1. CDR3 size: 17 residues. CDR1 and CDR2 from the germline V gene are GTSNPN and SVGIG (reference sequence). The V and J ends lost 2 bases and 3 bases, in that order; junction bases with no gene match: 5. The CDR3 coding sequence is TGTGCCTGGAGTTCCGGGACAGGGGGCTTCTATAATTCACCCCTCCACTTT. Amino acid sequence: CAWSSGTGGFYNSPLHF.

V usage is TRBV4-1 and J usage is TRBJ2-1; a possible D gene is TRBD2 (6 bases). Germline CDR1 reads MGHRA; CDR2 reads YSYEKL. Trimming shortened V by 4 bases and J by 7 bases, and 17 bases separated the two germline ends. CDR3 length equals 15 residues. The CDR3: CASSRPGTRKNEQFF. DNA of the CDR3: TGCGCCAGCAGCCGCCCCGGGACTCGAAAAAATGAGCAGTTCTTC.

The table lists this clonotype with a few counts. The chain links TRBV6-6 to TRBJ1-1, with TRBD1 matching 7 bases. Germline V gives CDR1 MNHNY, CDR2 SVGAGI (reference sequence). The V and J ends lost 7 bases and 4 bases, in that order; junction bases with no gene match: 9. The CDR3 is 14 residues long. The CDR3 DNA reads TGTGCCAGCAATAACAGGGGAGTTGGCACTGAAGCTTTCTTT. Translating gives CASNNRGVGTEAFF.

This clonotype was picked up many times. The J gene is TRBJ2-2, the V gene TRBV3-1, with 11 nucleotides matching TRBD2. The V gene end was trimmed by 3 bases and the J gene end by 4 bases; junction bases not matched to a gene: 4. The CDR3 is 16 residues long. From germline, CDR1 is LGHDT and CDR2 YNNKEL (reference sequence). Here the CDR3 DNA reads TGTGCCAGCAGCCACTCCGGGACTAGCGGCACCGGGGAGCTGTTTTTT. Translating it yields CASSHSGTSGTGELFF.